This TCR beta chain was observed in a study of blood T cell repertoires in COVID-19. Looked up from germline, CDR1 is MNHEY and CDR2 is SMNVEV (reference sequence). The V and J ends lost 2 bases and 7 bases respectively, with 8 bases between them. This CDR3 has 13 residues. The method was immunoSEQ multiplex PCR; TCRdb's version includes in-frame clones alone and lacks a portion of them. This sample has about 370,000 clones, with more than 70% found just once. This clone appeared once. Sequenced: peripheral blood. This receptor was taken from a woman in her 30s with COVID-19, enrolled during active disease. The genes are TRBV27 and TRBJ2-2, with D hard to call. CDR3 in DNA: TGTGCCAGCAGTTTAATTCCCCGCGGGGAGCTGTTTTTT. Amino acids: CASSLIPRGELFF.